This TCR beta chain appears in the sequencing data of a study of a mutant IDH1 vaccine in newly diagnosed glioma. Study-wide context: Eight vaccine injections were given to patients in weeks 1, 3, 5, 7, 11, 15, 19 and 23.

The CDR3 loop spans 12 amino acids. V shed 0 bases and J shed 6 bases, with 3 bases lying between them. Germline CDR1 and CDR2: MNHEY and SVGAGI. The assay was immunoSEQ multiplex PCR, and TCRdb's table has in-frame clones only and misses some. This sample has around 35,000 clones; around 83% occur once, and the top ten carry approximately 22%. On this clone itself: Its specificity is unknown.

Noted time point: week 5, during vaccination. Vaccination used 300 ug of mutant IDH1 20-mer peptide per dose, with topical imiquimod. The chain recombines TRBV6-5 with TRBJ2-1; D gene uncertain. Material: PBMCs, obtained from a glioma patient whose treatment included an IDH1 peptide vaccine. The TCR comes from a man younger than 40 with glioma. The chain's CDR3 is CASSYSSNEQFF. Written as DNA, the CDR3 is TGTGCCAGCAGTTACTCAAGCAATGAGCAGTTCTTC.